These 3 T cell receptor beta chains share one sample of origin, sequenced in a study of cytomegalovirus exposure and HLA in healthy donors. PCR involved 60 Vbeta and 13 Jbeta primers. Here immunoSEQ multiplex PCR was the method, and the copy in TCRdb shows in-frame clones only, minus some. The sample has roughly 150,000 clones, 65% to 80% seen once. The sample was PBMCs. Source of these receptors: a middle-aged man in good health and CMV-seropositive.

This chain uses TRBV11-3 with TRBJ2-5; 7 bases agree with TRBD1. With V trimmed by 1 base and J by 4 bases, 9 bases remained unmatched. Germline loops: CDR1 SGHNT, CDR2 YENEEA. The CDR3 has 16 amino acids. CDR3 in amino acids: CASSLGTTGELETQYF. As DNA, the CDR3 is TGTGCCAGCAGCTTAGGGACAACAGGGGAACTAGAGACCCAGTACTTC.

J is TRBJ2-2 and V is TRBV27, with 8 positions matching TRBD1. With V trimmed by 5 bases and J by 7 bases, 6 bases remained unmatched. CDR1 is MNHEY, CDR2 SMNVEV, per germline (reference sequence). CDR3 length: 14 residues. The DNA for the CDR3 is TGTGCCAGCAGTCGGACAGGGTTTCGCGGGGAGCTGTTTTTT. Translating gives CASSRTGFRGELFF.

The rearrangement links TRBV5-4 to TRBJ1-1; D is unresolved. The CDR3 sequence is 16 residues long. The germline CDR1 and CDR2 sequences are SGHNT and YYREEE (reference sequence). Trimming stripped 4 bases from V and 5 bases from J, with 21 bases between. Written as DNA, the CDR3 is TGTGCCAGCAGCCCCTCGGTACTCCAAACACAGACTGAAGCTTTCTTT. Residues: CASSPSVLQTQTEAFF.